These 16 T cell receptor beta chains were sequenced from one sample in a study of blood T cell repertoires in COVID-19. Using immunoSEQ multiplex PCR, the repertoire was profiled, and TCRdb retains in-frame clones only, with some absent. The repertoire holds approximately 140,000 clones, with 70% to 90% as singletons. Material for sequencing was peripheral blood. The receptors come from an older woman with COVID-19, enrolled during active disease.

The genes are TRBV19 and TRBJ1-1; 7 bases map to TRBD1. Germline V lookup: CDR1 LNHDA, CDR2 SQIVND (reference sequence). With 6 bases clipped from V and 6 bases from J, the junction kept 7 bases outside the gene matches. The CDR3 spans 13 residues. The CDR3: CASSPTGESEAFF. CDR3 DNA: TGTGCCAGTAGCCCTACAGGGGAGTCTGAAGCTTTCTTT.

This clone was counted only a few times. The chain is built from TRBV3-1 (or the pseudogene TRBV3-2) and TRBJ2-7; the match to TRBD1 covers 7 bases. V shed 0 bases and J 3 bases; nucleotides not matched to a gene: 8. The germline gives CDR1 LGHDT, CDR2 YNNKEL (reference sequence). This CDR3 has 16 amino acids. CDR3 region: CASSQDFRGILYEQYF. The CDR3 nucleotides read TGTGCCAGCAGCCAAGATTTCAGGGGGATCCTCTACGAGCAGTACTTC.

This rearrangement joins TRBV27 to TRBJ1-2; D not resolved. Between the trimmed V and J ends, which lost 5 bases and 4 bases, there was a span of 11 bases. Germline V lookup: CDR1 MNHEY, CDR2 SMNVEV (reference sequence). There are 13 residues in the CDR3. The CDR3 loop reads CASSRTQGYGYTF. CDR3 nucleotides: TGTGCCAGCAGTCGGACTCAAGGCTATGGCTACACCTTC.

The chain has TRBV7-3 and TRBJ1-5, with no clear D. CDR3 length equals 12 residues. V lost 5 bases to trimming and J lost 4 bases, with 6 bases between them. Germline V gives CDR1 SGHTA, CDR2 FQGTGA. The CDR3 nucleotides read TGTGCCAGCAGCATACAGAATCAGCCCCAGCATTTT. Protein sequence: CASSIQNQPQHF.

Here the CDR3 reads CASIRRAGGPYEQYF. The CDR3 bases are TGTGCCAGCATCCGACGAGCGGGGGGGCCCTACGAGCAGTACTTC. The genes are TRBV11-2 and TRBJ2-7; TRBD2 agrees at 10 bases. With 7 bases clipped from V and 2 bases from J, the junction kept 8 bases outside the gene matches. Germline loops: CDR1 SGHAT, CDR2 FQNNGV. The CDR3 is made up of 15 amino acids.

This sequence joins TRBV6-5 and TRBJ2-5; D is perhaps TRBD1 (7 bases). V was cut by 0 bases and J by 2 bases, with 10 bases left in between. The CDR3 loop spans 15 amino acids. Germline CDR1 reads MNHEY; CDR2 reads SVGAGI. As DNA, the CDR3 is TGTGCCAGCAGTTACTCCGGGGGACAGCAAGAGACCCAGTACTTC. Encoded protein: CASSYSGGQQETQYF.

In its sample, this clone was seen once. The chain couples TRBV5-1 to TRBJ1-1; TRBD1 agrees at 9 bases. In germline, CDR1 is SGHRS, CDR2 YFSETQ. The CDR3 contains 14 residues. Trimming removed 2 bases from V and 4 bases from J; junction bases left unmatched: 3. CDR3 region: CASSLQGQGTEAFF. CDR3 bases: TGCGCCAGCAGCTTACAGGGACAGGGCACTGAAGCTTTCTTT.

This chain links TRBV5-4 with TRBJ2-3, with TRBD2 identical over 7 bases. This CDR3 spans 15 amino acids. Germline V gene lookup returns CDR1 SGHNT and CDR2 YYREEE (reference sequence). With V trimmed by 2 bases and J by 5 bases, 8 bases remained unmatched. CDR3 in amino acids: CASSLTNRGVDTQYF. CDR3 DNA: TGTGCCAGCAGCTTAACGAATCGGGGGGTAGATACGCAGTATTTT.

The genes are TRBV19 and TRBJ1-5; D unresolved. The CDR3 loop spans 13 amino acids. Germline assignment: CDR1 LNHDA and CDR2 SQIVND (reference sequence). V lost 1 base to trimming and J lost 5 bases, with 6 bases between them. Written as DNA, the CDR3 is TGTGCCAGTAGTATAGCAGGTTATCAGCCCCAGCATTTT. Protein product: CASSIAGYQPQHF.

The chain employs TRBV5-1 and TRBJ1-1; a weak D match, TRBD1 (6 bases). The CDR3 consists of 17 residues. CDR1 is SGHRS and CDR2 is YFSETQ in the germline V gene. The V gene lost 5 bases and the J gene lost 2 bases, with 22 bases spanning the gap. The CDR3 loop is CASRFSAGGQINTEAFF. The CDR3 region has the DNA TGCGCCAGCAGATTTTCGGCGGGGGGGCAGATAAACACTGAAGCTTTCTTT.

The chain recombines TRBV10-3 with TRBJ1-6, with 9 nucleotides matching TRBD1. The V segment lost 0 bases and the J segment 6 bases; nucleotides outside the gene matches: 3. CDR3 length equals 16 residues. Looked up from germline, CDR1 is ENHRY and CDR2 is SYGVKD. CDR3 DNA sequence: TGTGCCATCAGTGAGTCGAGGACAGGGGTTAATTCACCCCTCCACTTT. This codes for CAISESRTGVNSPLHF.

This CDR3 reads CASSLGSQGTDSPLHF. The CDR3 nucleotides are TGTGCCAGCAGCTTGGGATCACAGGGTACGGATTCACCCCTCCACTTT. The J gene is TRBJ1-6, the V gene TRBV5-4; a weak D match, TRBD1 (6 bases). Trimming shortened V by 0 bases and J by 8 bases, and 15 bases separated the two germline ends. The V gene's germline CDR1 is SGHNT and CDR2 YYREEE (reference sequence). This CDR3 region has 16 residues.

This chain links TRBV30 with TRBJ1-3; TRBD1 agrees at 8 bases. V shed 1 base and J 1 base; nucleotides not matched to a gene: 6. The CDR3 spans 16 residues. Per germline, CDR1 GTSNPN and CDR2 SVGIG (reference sequence). CDR3 protein: CAWSDPRTGSGNTIYF. CDR3 nucleotide sequence: TGTGCCTGGAGTGATCCTAGGACAGGGTCTGGAAACACCATATATTTT.

The rearrangement uses TRBV19 and TRBJ1-1; perhaps TRBD1 as D (5 bases). Trimming stripped 3 bases from V and 6 bases from J, with 20 bases between. This CDR3 spans 16 amino acids. CDR1 is LNHDA, CDR2 SQIVND, per germline (reference sequence). This CDR3 is CASSIGRDSRLAEAFF. The DNA for the CDR3 is TGTGCCAGTAGTATTGGGAGGGACTCGCGACTCGCTGAAGCTTTCTTT.

This clone was counted a single time. The chain employs TRBV19 and TRBJ2-1; possibly TRBD2 for D (5 bases). Per germline, CDR1 LNHDA and CDR2 SQIVND (reference sequence). V lost 5 bases, J lost 9 bases, and 8 bases lay in between. The CDR3 is 11 residues long. The CDR3 spells CASSGRGEQFF. In DNA, the CDR3 is TGTGCCAGTAGTGGCCGGGGTGAGCAGTTCTTC.

V and J are TRBV27 and TRBJ2-1; 7 bases line up with TRBD1. This CDR3 contains 15 residues. Germline trimming cut 5 bases from V and 9 bases from J; bases unmatched to any gene: 13. The germline CDR1 and CDR2 sequences are MNHEY and SMNVEV (reference sequence). The CDR3 DNA follows: TGTGCCAGCAGTAAACTACCGGGACAGTCAGGTGAGCAGTTCTTC. Protein sequence: CASSKLPGQSGEQFF.